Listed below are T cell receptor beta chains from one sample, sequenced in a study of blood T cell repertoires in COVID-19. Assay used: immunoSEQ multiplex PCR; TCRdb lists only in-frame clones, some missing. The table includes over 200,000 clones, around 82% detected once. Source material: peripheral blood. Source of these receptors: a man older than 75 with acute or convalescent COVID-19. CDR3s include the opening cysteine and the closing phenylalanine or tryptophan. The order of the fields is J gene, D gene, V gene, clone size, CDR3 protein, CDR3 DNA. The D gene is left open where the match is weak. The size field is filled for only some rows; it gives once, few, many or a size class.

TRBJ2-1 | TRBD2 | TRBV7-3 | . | CASSYGLAEEQFF | TGTGCCAGCAGTTATGGACTAGCGGAAGAGCAGTTCTTC
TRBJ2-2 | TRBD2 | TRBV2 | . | CASREAGVDTGELFF | TGTGCCAGCAGAGAGGCGGGGGTGGACACCGGGGAGCTGTTTTTT
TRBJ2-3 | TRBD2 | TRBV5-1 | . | CASSFLTSGGPDTQYF | TGCGCCAGCAGCTTCCTAACTAGCGGGGGACCGGATACGCAGTATTTT
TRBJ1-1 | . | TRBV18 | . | CASSPRATAEAFF | TGTGCCAGCTCACCACGGGCAACAGCTGAAGCTTTCTTT
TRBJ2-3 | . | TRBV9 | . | CASSLAASTDTQYF | TGTGCCAGCAGCCTGGCGGCTAGCACAGATACGCAGTATTTT
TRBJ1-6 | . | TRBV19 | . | CASSNWTPSSYNSPLHF | TGTGCCAGTAGTAACTGGACACCTAGCTCCTATAATTCACCCCTCCACTTT
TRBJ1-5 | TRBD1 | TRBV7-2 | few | CASSAMTGSGQPQHF | TGTGCCAGCAGCGCAATGACAGGGTCCGGTCAGCCCCAGCATTTT
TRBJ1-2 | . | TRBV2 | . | CASSDQGIGYTF | TGTGCCAGCAGTGACCAGGGTATTGGCTACACCTTC
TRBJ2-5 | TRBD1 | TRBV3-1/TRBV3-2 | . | CASSRDREETQYF | TGTGCCAGCAGCCGGGACAGGGAAGAGACCCAGTACTTC
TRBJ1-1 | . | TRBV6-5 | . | CASRTGANTEAFF | TGTGCCAGCAGGACAGGCGCGAACACTGAAGCTTTCTTT
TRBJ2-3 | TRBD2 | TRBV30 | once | CAWSLHWGGMTDTQYF | TGTGCCTGGAGCCTTCATTGGGGGGGGATGACAGATACGCAGTATTTT
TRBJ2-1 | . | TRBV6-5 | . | CASSYSTGFGEQFF | TGTGCCAGCAGTTACTCGACGGGATTCGGCGAGCAGTTCTTC
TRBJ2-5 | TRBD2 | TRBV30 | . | CAWSVSSSGRGETQYF | TGTGCCTGGAGTGTAAGTAGTAGCGGGCGTGGGGAGACCCAGTACTTC
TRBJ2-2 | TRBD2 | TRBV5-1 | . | CATKDRTSDGELFF | TGCGCCACCAAAGACAGGACTAGCGACGGGGAGCTGTTTTTT
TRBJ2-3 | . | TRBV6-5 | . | CASRKGADTQYF | TGTGCCAGCAGGAAGGGGGCAGATACGCAGTATTTT
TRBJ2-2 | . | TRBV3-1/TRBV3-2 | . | CASSQEAYGELFF | TGTGCCAGCAGCCAAGAGGCATACGGGGAGCTGTTTTTT
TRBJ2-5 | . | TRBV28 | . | CASIKKGQGSETQYF | TGTGCCAGCATTAAAAAGGGTCAGGGGTCAGAGACCCAGTACTTC
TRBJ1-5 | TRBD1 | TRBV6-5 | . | CASTKTGGLQPQHF | TGTGCCAGCACTAAGACAGGGGGTTTGCAGCCCCAGCATTTT
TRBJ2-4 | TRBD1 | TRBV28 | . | CASSYTGGGWAKNIQYF | TGTGCCAGCAGTTATACAGGGGGCGGTTGGGCCAAAAACATTCAGTACTTC
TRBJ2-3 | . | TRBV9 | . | CASSVEGTGSTDTQYF | TGTGCCAGCAGCGTTGAGGGTACAGGGAGCACAGATACGCAGTATTTT
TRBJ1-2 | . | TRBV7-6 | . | CASSPTAKVNYGYTF | TGTGCCAGCAGCCCGACAGCAAAAGTGAACTATGGCTACACCTTC
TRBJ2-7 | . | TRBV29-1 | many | CSGGQDYEQYF | TGCAGCGGAGGACAAGACTACGAGCAGTACTTC
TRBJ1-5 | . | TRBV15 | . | CATSLSTQGRESNQPQHF | TGTGCCACCAGCCTGAGTACTCAGGGGCGCGAAAGCAATCAGCCCCAGCATTTT
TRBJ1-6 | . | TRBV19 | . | CASSVLTDNSPLHF | TGTGCCAGTAGTGTCTTGACAGATAATTCACCCCTCCACTTT